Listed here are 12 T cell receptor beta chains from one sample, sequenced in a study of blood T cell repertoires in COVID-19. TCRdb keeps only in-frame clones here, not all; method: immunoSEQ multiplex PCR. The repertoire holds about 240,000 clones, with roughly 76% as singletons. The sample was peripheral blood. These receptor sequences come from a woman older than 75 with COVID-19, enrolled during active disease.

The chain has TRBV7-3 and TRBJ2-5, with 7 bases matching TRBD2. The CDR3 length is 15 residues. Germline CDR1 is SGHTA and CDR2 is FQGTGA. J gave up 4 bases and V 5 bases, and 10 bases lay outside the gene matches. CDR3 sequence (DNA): TGTGCCAGCAGCCCCTCGGGCGGGGGTGGAGAGACCCAGTACTTC. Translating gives CASSPSGGGGETQYF.

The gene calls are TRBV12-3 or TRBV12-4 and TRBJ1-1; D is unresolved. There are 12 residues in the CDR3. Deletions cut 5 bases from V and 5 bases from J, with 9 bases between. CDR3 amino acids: CASSLGWTEAFF. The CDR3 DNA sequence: TGTGCCAGCAGTCTCGGGTGGACTGAAGCTTTCTTT.

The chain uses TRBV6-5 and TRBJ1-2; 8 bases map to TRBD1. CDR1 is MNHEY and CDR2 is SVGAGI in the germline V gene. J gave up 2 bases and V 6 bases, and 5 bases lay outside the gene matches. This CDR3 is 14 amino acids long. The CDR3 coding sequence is TGTGCCAGCAGCGACAGGGGAGAGAACTATGGCTACACCTTC. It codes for CASSDRGENYGYTF.

In DNA, the CDR3 is TGTGCCAGCAGCTTGGAACGGGCAACTAATGAAAAACTGTTTTTT. It is translated as CASSLERATNEKLFF. The V and J genes are TRBV5-4 and TRBJ1-4, with D unclear. CDR3 length: 15 amino acids. Germline assignment: CDR1 SGHNT and CDR2 YYREEE (reference sequence). With 0 bases removed from V and 0 bases from J, the gap between germline ends came to 6 bases.

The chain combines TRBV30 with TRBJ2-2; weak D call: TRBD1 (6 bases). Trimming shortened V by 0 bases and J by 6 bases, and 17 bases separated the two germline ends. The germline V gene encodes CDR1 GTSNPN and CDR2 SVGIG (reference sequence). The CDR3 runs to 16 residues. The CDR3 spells CAWSVAPLAGAGELFF. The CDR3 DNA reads TGTGCCTGGAGTGTAGCCCCCCTCGCAGGGGCCGGGGAGCTGTTTTTT.

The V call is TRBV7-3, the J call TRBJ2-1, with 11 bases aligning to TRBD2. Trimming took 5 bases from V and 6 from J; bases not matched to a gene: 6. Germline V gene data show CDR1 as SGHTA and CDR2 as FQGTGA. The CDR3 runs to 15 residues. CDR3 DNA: TGTGCCAGCAGCCTCCGACTAGCGGGGCGCAATGAGCAGTTCTTC. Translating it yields CASSLRLAGRNEQFF.

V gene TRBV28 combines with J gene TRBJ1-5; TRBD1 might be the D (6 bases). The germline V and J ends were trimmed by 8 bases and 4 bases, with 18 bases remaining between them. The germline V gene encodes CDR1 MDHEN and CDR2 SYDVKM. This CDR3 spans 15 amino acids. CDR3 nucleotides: TGTGCCAGCGGCGGGGGGGGACAAGGGAATCAGCCCCAGCATTTT. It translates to CASGGGGQGNQPQHF.

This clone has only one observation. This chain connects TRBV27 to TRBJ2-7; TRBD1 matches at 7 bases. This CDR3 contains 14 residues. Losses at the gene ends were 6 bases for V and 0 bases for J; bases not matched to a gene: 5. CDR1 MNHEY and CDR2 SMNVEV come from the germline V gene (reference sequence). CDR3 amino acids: CASSRQGGSYEQYF. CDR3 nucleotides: TGTGCCAGCAGCCGACAGGGCGGCTCCTACGAGCAGTACTTC.

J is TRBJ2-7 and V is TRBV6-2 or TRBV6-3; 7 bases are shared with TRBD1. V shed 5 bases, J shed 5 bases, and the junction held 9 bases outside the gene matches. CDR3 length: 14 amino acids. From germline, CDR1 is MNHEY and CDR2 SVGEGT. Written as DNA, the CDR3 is TGTGCCAGCAGTCTCCGGGACAGAAGGGACGAGCAGTACTTC. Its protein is CASSLRDRRDEQYF.

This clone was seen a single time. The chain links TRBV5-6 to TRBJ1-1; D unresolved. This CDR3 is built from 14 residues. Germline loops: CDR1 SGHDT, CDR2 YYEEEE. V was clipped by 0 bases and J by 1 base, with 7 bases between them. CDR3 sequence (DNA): TGTGCCAGCAGCTTGGCCTTAGCGAACACTGAAGCTTTCTTT. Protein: CASSLALANTEAFF.

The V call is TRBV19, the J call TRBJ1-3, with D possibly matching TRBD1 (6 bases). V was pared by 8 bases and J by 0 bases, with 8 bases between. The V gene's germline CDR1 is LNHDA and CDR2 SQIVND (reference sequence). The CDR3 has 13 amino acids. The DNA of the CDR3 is TGTGCCAGTTCGACAGGCTCTGGAAACACCATATATTTT. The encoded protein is CASSTGSGNTIYF.

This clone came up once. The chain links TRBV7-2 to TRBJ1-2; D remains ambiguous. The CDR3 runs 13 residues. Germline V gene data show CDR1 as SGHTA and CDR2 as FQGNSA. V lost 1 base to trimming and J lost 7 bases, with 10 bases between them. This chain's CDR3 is CASSLGGGLGYTF. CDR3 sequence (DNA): TGTGCCAGCAGCTTAGGGGGAGGGCTTGGCTACACCTTC.